The source of this T cell receptor (beta chain) is a study of T-cell reconstitution after alpha-beta-depleted transplantation in children. CDR3 length equals 17 residues. Germline CDR1 and CDR2: MGHRA and YSYEKL. With V trimmed by 0 bases and J by 4 bases, 5 bases remained unmatched. This clonotype was seen at least ten times. The antigen is undetermined. It was with unique molecular identifiers that the TCRbeta library was prepared. TCRdb called the PCR reads again in MiXCR, with one record for every CDR3 protein. The sample records around 240,000 distinct CDR3 sequences, approximately 8% being singletons. Study outcomes and limitations: In patients about two months after transplant, alpha-beta T cells reportedly arose from several hundred expanded graft clones.

This TCR was recovered from a male patient between 5 and 17 years old who had a stem cell transplant for acute lymphoblastic leukemia, so the T cells may come from the graft donor. The rearrangement links TRBV4-1 to TRBJ2-1, with 11 bases that match TRBD2. The material sequenced was PBMCs, mostly from graft donor cells, taken 180 days after TCRalphabeta/CD19-depleted stem cell transplant. The CDR3 here is CASSQDQTSGKYNEQFF. DNA for the CDR3: TGCGCCAGCAGCCAAGACCAGACTAGCGGGAAATACAATGAGCAGTTCTTC.